Given below is one T cell receptor (beta chain) in context. One junction end disagrees with the germline gene, perhaps due to a read error. Time point in this sample: peripheral blood 6 weeks after treatment start. Urothelial carcinoma affected the patients, and it was locally advanced or metastatic. The data were taken from a study of PD-L1 blockade in urothelial cancer. Background on the study: The study started patients on atezolizumab around 2014, giving 1,200 mg intravenously every 3 weeks. Once treatment had started, blood was analyzed at 3 weeks (second dose) and again at 6 weeks.

The repertoire was sequenced with immunoSEQ multiplex PCR; TCRdb's copy has only in-frame clones and lacks some. The sample has 95,000 to 150,000 clones; more than 75% are singletons. The sequences come from PBMCs, collected around atezolizumab (anti-PD-L1) treatment. This clonotype was sampled from a man aged 50-59 years with urothelial cancer.

CDR3 coding DNA: TGTGCCAGCAGCCCAAACCGGGACAGGGGCGTTCGGTGG. Its translation: CASSPNRDRGVRW. This sequence joins TRBV11-2 and TRBJ1-1, with 10 bases aligning to TRBD1. The CDR3 consists of 13 residues. Per germline, CDR1 SGHAT and CDR2 FQNNGV.